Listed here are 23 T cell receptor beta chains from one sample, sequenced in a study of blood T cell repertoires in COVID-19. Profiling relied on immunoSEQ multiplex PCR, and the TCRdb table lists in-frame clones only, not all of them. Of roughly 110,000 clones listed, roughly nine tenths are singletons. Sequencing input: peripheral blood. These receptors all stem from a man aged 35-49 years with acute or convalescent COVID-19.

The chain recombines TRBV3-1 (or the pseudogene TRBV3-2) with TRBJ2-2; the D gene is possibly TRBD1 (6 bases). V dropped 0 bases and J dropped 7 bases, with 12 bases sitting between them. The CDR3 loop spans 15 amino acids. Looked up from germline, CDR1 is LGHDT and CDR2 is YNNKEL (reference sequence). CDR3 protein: CASSQDLGAIGELFF. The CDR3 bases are TGTGCCAGCAGCCAAGATCTGGGGGCGATCGGGGAGCTGTTTTTT.

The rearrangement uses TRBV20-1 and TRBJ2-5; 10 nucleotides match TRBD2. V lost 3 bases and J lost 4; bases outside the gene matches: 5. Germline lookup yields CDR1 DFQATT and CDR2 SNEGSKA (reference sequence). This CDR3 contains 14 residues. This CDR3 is CSASRLAGAETQYF. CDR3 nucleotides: TGCAGTGCTAGTCGTCTAGCGGGAGCAGAGACCCAGTACTTC.

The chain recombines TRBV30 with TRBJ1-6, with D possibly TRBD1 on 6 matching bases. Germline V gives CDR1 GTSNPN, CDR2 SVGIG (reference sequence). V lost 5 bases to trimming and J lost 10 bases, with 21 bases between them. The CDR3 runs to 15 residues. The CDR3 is CAWRKGAGEWSPLHF. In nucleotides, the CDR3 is TGTGCCTGGCGTAAAGGGGCAGGGGAATGGTCACCCCTCCACTTT. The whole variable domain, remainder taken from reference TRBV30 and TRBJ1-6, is SQTIHQWPATLVQPVGSPLSLECTVEGTSNPNLYWYRQAAGRGLQLLFYSVGIGQISSEVPQNLSASRPQDRQFILSSKKLLLSDSGFYLCAWRKGAGEWSPLHFGNGTRLTVT.

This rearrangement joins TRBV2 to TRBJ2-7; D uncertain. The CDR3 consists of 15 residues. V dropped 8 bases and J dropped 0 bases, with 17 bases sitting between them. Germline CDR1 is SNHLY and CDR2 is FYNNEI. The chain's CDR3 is CASCVRAATSYEQYF. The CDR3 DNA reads TGTGCCAGCTGTGTCCGTGCGGCTACCTCCTACGAGCAGTACTTC.

The CDR3 DNA reads as TGTGCCAGCCCTACTAGGGAAATCTATGGCTACACCTTC. Its translation is CASPTREIYGYTF. The chain is built from TRBV25-1 and TRBJ1-2; D is uncertain. There are 13 residues in the CDR3. Trimming pared 8 bases from V and 4 bases from J, leaving 14 bases between. From germline, CDR1 is MGHDK and CDR2 SYGVNS.

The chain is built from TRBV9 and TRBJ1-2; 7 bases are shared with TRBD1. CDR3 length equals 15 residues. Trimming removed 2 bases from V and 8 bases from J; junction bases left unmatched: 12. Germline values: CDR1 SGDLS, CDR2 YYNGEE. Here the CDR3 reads CASSVDDRAFDGYTF. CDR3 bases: TGTGCCAGCAGCGTTGACGACAGGGCGTTTGACGGCTACACCTTC.

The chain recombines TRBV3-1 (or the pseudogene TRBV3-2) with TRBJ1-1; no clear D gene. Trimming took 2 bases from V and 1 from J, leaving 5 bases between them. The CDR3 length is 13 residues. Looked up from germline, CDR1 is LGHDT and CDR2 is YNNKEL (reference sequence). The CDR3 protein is CASSQYSNTEAFF. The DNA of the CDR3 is TGTGCCAGCAGCCAATATTCGAACACTGAAGCTTTCTTT.

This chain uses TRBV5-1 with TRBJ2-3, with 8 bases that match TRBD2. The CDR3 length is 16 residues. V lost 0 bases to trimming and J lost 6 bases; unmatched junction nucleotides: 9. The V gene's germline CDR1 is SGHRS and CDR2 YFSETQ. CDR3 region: CASSLGTGGPLDTQYF. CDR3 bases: TGCGCCAGCAGCTTGGGTACGGGAGGGCCGTTGGATACGCAGTATTTT.

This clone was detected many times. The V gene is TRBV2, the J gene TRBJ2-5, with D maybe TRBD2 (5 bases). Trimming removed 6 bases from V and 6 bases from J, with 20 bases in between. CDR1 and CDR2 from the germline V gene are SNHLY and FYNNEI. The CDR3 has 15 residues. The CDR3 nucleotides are TGTGCCAGCAGGGCCGGATGGGAGACGACGAAGACCCAGTACTTC. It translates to CASRAGWETTKTQYF.

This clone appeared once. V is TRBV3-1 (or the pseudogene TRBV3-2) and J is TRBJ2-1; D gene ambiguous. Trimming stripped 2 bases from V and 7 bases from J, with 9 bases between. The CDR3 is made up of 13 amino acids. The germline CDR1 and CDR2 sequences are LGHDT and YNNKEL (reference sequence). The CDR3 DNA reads TGTGCCAGCAGCCAAACTTGGTTAAATGAGCAGTTCTTC. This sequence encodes CASSQTWLNEQFF.

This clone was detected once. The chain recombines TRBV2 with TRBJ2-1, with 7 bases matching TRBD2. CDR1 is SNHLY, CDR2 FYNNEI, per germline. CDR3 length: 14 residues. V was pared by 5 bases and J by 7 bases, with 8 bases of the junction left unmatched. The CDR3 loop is CASSLAGGANEQFF. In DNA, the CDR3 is TGTGCCAGCAGTTTAGCGGGTGGGGCTAATGAGCAGTTCTTC.

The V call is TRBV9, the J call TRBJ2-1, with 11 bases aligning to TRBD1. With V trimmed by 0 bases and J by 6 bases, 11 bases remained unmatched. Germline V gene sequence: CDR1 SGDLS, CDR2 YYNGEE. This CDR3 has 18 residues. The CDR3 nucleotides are TGTGCCAGCAGCGTAGCTGGGACAGGGGGTCTGCTTGGCAATGAGCAGTTCTTC. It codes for CASSVAGTGGLLGNEQFF.

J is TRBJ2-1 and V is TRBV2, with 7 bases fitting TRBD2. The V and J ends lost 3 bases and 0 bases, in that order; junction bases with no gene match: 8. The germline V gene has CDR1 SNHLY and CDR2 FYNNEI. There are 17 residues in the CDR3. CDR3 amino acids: CASSDPSGISSYNEQFF. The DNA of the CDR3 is TGTGCCAGCAGTGACCCCAGCGGGATTAGCTCCTACAATGAGCAGTTCTTC.

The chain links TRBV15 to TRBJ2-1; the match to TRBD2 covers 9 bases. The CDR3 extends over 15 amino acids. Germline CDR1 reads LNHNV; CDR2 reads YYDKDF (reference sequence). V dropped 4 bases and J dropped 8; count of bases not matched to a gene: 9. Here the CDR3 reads CATSKHSGSSDEQFF. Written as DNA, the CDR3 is TGTGCCACCAGCAAACATAGCGGGAGTTCTGATGAGCAGTTCTTC.

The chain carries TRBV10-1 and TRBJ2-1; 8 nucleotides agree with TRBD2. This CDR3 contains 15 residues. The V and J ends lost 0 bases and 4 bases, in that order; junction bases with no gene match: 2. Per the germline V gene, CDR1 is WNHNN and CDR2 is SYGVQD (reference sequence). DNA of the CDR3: TGCGCCAGCAGTGAGTCGGTAGCGGGGTACAATGAGCAGTTCTTC. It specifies CASSESVAGYNEQFF.

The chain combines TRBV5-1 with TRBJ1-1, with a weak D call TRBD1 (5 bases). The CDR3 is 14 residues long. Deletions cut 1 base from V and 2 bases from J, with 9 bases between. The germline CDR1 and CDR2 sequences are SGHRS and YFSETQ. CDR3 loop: CASSLWDSNTEAFF. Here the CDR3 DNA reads TGCGCCAGCAGCTTGTGGGACTCTAACACTGAAGCTTTCTTT.

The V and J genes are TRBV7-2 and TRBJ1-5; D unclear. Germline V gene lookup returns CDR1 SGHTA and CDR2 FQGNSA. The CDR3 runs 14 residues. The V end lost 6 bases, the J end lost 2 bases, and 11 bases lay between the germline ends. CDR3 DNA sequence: TGTGCCAGCAGACCCCCCGGAGGCAATCAGCCCCAGCATTTT. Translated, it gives CASRPPGGNQPQHF.

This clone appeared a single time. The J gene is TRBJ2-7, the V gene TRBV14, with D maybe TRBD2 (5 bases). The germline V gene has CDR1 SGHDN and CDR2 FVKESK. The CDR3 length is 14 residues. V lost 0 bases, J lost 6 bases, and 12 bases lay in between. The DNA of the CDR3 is TGTGCCAGCAGCCAAGATGCCGGACTCAGCGAGCAGTACTTC. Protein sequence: CASSQDAGLSEQYF.

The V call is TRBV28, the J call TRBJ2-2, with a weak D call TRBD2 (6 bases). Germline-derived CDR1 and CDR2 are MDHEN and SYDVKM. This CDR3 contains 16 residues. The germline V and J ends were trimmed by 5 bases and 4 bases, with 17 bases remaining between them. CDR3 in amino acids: CASSTRTSFSTGELFF. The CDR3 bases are TGTGCCAGCAGTACCCGAACTAGCTTCTCCACCGGGGAGCTGTTTTTT.

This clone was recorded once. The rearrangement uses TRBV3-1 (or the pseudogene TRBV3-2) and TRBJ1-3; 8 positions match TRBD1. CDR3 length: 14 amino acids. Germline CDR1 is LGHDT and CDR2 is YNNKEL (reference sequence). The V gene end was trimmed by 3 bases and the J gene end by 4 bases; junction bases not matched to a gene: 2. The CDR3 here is CASSQDRVGNTIYF. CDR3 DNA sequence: TGTGCCAGCAGCCAGGACAGGGTCGGAAACACCATATATTTT.

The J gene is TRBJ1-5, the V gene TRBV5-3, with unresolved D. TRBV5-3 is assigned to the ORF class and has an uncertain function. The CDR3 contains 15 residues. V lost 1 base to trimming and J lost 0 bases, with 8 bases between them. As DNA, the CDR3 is TGTGCCAGAAGCTTGCTGATCTATAGCAATCAGCCCCAGCATTTT. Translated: CARSLLIYSNQPQHF.

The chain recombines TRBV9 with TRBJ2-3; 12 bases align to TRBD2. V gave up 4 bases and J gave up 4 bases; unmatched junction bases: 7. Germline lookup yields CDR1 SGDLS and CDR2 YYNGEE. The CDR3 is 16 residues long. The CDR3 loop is CASSSRTSGMSDTQYF. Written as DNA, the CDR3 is TGTGCCAGCAGCTCAAGGACTAGCGGGATGTCAGATACGCAGTATTTT.

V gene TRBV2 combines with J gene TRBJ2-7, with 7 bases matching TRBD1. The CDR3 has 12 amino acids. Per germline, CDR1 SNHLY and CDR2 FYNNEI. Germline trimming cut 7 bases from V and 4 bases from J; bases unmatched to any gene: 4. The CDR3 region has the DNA TGTGCCAGCATCGACAGGGCTTACGAGCAGTACTTC. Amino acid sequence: CASIDRAYEQYF.